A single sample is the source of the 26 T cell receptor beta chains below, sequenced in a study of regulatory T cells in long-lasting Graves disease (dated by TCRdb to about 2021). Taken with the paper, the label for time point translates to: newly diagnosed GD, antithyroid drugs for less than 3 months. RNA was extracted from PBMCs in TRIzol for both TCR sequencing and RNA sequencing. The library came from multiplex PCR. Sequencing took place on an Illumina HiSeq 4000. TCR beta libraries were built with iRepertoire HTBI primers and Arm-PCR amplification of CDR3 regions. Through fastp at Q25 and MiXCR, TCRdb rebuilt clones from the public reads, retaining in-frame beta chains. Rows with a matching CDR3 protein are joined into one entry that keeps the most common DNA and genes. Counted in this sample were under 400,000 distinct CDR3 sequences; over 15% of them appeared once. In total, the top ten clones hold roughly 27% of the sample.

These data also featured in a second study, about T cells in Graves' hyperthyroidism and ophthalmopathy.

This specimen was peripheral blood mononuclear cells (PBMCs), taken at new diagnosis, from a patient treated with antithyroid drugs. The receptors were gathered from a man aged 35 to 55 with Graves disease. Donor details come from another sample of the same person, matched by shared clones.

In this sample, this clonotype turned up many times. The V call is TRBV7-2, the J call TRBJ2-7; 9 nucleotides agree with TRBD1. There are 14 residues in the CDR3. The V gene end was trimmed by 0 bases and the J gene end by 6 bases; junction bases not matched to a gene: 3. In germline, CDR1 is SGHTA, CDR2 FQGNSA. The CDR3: CASSLAQTGGEQYF. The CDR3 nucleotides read TGTGCCAGCAGCTTAGCGCAGACAGGGGGCGAGCAGTACTTC.

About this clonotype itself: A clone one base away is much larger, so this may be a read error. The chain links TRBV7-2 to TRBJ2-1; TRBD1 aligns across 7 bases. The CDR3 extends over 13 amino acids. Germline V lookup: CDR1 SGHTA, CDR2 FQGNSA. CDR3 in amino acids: CASSKDRVETRYF. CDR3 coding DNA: TGTGCCAGCAGCAAAGACAGGGTTGAGACCCGGTACTTC.

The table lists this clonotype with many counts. The CDR3 sequence is CATSDLERGDTGELFF. Written as DNA, the CDR3 is TGTGCCACCAGTGATTTAGAGCGGGGTGACACCGGGGAGCTGTTTTTT. This chain links TRBV24-1 with TRBJ2-2; TRBD2 aligns across 7 bases. Germline-derived CDR1 and CDR2 are KGHDR and SFDVKD. V lost 1 base, J lost 3 bases, and 4 bases stayed unmatched. The CDR3 has 16 residues.

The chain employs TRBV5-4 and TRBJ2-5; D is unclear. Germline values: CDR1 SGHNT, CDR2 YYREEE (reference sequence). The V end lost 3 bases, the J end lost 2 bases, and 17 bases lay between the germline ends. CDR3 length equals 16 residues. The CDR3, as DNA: TGTGCCAGCAGCTCCCTACCCCTTGCTAGACAAGAGACCCAGTACTTC. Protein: CASSSLPLARQETQYF.

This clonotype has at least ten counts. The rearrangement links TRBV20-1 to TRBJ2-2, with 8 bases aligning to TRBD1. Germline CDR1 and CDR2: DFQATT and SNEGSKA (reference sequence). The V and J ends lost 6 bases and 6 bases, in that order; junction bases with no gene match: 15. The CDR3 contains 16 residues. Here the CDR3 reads CSAGLIDRGVAGELFF. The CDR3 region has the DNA TGCAGTGCCGGCCTCATAGACAGGGGAGTCGCCGGGGAGCTGTTTTTT.

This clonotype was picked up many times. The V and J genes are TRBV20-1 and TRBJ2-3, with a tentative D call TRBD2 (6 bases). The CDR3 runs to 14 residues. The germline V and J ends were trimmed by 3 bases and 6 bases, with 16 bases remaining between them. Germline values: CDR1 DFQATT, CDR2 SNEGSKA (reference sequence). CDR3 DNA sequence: TGCAGTGCTAGTGCGGACAATGGAGGGGATACGCAGTATTTT. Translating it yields CSASADNGGDTQYF.

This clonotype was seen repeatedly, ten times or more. The DNA of the CDR3 is TGTGCCAGCAGCCCTGGGGGGCGCAATCAGCCCCAGCATTTT. Translation: CASSPGGRNQPQHF. V gene TRBV12-3 or TRBV12-4 combines with J gene TRBJ1-5; perhaps TRBD1 as D (6 bases). V was clipped by 6 bases and J by 2 bases, with 11 bases between them. The CDR3 length is 14 residues.

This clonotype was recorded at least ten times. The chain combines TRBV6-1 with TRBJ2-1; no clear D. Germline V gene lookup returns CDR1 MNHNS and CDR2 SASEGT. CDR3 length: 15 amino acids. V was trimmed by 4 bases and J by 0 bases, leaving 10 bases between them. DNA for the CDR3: TGTGCCAGCAGTGGCTTGACTGGCTCCTACAATGAGCAGTTCTTC. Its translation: CASSGLTGSYNEQFF.

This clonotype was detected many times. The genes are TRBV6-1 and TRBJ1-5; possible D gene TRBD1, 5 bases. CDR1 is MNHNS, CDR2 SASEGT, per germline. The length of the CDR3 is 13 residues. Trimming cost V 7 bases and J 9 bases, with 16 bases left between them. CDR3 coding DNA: TGTGCCAGCACCTCCAGGGTGGAGGGGCCCCAGCATTTT. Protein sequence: CASTSRVEGPQHF.

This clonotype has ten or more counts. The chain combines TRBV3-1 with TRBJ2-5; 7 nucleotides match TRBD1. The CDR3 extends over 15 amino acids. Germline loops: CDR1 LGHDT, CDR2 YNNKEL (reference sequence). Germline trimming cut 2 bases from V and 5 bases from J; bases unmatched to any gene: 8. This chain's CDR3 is CASSQLDRAGETQYF. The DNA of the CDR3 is TGTGCCAGCAGCCAACTAGACAGGGCGGGCGAGACCCAGTACTTC.

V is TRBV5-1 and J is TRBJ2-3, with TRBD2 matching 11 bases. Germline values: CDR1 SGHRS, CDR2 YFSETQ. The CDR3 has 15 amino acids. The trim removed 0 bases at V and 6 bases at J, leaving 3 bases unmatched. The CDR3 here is CASSLAASGRDTQYF. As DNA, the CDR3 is TGCGCCAGCAGCTTGGCCGCTAGCGGGAGGGATACGCAGTATTTT.

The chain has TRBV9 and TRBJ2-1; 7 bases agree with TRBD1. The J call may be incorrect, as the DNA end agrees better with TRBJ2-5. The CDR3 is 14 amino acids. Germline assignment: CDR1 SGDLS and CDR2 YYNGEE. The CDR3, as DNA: TGTGCCAGCAGCCCGGGACAGACCCAAGAGACCCAGTACTTC. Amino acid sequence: CASSPGQTQETQYF.

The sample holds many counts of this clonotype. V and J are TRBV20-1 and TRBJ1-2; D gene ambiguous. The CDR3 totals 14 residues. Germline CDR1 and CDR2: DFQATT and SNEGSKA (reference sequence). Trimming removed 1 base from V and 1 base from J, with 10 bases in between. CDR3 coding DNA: TGCAGTGCTAGAGTATCTGCTAATAACTATGGCTACACCTTC. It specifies CSARVSANNYGYTF.

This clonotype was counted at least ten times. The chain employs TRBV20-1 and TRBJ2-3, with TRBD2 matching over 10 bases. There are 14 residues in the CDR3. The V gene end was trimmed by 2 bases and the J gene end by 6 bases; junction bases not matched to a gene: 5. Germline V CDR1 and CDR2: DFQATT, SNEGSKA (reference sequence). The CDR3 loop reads CSARQAGGVDTQYF. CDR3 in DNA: TGCAGTGCTAGACAAGCGGGGGGGGTCGATACGCAGTATTTT.

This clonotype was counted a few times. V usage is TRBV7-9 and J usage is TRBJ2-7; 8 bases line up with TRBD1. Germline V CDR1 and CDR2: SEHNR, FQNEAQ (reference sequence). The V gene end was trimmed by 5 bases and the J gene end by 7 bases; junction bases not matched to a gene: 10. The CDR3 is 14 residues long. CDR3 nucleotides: TGTGCCAGCAGCACCGGAGACAGGGGAAGGGAGCAGTACTTC. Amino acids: CASSTGDRGREQYF.

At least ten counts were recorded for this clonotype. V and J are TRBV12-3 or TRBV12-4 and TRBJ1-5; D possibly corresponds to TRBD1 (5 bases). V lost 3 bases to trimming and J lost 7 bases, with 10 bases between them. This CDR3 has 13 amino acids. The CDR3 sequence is CASSLGDRQPQHF. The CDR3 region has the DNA TGTGCCAGCAGTTTGGGGGATAGGCAGCCCCAGCATTTT.

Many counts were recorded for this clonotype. CDR3 nucleotide sequence: TGTGCCACCCGGGACAGGGGGCGCATTTCCTACAATGAGCAGTTCTTC. Protein product: CATRDRGRISYNEQFF. The chain carries TRBV28 and TRBJ2-1, with TRBD1 identical over 12 bases. Germline assignment: CDR1 MDHEN and CDR2 SYDVKM. This CDR3 contains 16 residues. V gave up 10 bases and J gave up 1 base; unmatched junction bases: 8. Using reference TRBV28 and TRBJ2-1 for the parts outside the CDR3, the full variable domain is DVKVTQSSRYLVKRTGEKVFLECVQDMDHENMFWYRQDPGLGLRLIYFSYDVKMKEKGDIPEGYSVSREKKERFSLILESASTNQTSMYLCATRDRGRISYNEQFFGPGTRLTVL.

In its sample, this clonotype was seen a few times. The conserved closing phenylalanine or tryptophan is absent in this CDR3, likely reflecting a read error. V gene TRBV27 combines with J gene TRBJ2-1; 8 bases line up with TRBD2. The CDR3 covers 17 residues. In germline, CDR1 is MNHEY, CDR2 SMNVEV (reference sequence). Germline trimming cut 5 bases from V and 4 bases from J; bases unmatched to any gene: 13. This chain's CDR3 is CASSLTRVAGWYNEQFS. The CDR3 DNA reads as TGTGCCAGCAGTCTCACCCGGGTAGCGGGGTGGTACAATGAGCAGTTCTCC.

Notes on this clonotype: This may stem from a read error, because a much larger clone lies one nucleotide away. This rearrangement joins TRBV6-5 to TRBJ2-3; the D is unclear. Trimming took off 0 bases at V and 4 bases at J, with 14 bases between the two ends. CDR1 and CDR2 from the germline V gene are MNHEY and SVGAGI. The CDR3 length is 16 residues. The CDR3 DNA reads TGTGCCAGCAGTTACTCGCAGGCTGGCGGCCCAGATACGCAGTATTTT. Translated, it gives CASSYSQAGGPDTQYF.

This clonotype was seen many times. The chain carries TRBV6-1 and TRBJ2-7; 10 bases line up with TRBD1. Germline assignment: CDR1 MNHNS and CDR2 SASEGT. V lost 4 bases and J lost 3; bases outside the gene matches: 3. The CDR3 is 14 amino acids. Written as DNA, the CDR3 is TGTGCCAGCAGTGGGGGACAGGGGATCTACGAGCAGTACTTC. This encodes CASSGGQGIYEQYF.

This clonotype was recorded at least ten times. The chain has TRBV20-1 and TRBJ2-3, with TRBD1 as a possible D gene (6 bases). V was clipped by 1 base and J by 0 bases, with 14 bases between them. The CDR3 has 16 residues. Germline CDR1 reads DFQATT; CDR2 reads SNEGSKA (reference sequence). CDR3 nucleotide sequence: TGCAGTGCTAGAGGTCTCATAAGGGGGAGCACAGATACGCAGTATTTT. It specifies CSARGLIRGSTDTQYF.

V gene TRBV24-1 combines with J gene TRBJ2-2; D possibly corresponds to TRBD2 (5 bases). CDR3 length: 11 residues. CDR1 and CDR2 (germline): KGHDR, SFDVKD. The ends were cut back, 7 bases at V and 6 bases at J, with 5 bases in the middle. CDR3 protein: CATSGAGELFF. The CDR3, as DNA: TGTGCCACCAGCGGGGCCGGGGAGCTGTTTTTT.

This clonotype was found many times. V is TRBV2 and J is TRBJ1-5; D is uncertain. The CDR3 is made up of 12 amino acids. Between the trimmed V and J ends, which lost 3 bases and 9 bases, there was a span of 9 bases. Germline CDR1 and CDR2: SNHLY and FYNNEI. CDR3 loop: CASSDLRRPQHF. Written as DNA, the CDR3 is TGTGCCAGCAGTGACCTGCGACGGCCCCAGCATTTT.

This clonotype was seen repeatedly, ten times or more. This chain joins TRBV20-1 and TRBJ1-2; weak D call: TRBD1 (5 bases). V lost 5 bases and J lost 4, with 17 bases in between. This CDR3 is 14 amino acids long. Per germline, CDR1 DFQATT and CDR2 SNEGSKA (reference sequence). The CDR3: CSAGRGIVVYGYTF. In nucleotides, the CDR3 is TGCAGTGCTGGTCGGGGGATTGTGGTCTATGGCTACACCTTC.

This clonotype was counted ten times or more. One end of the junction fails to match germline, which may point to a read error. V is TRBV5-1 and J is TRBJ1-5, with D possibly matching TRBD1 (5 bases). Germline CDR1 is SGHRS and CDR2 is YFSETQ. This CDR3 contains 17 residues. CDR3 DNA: TGTGCCAGCAGCTTGTTAAAGGGAAGGGGAAGCAATCAGCCCCAGCATTTT. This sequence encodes CASSLLKGRGSNQPQHF. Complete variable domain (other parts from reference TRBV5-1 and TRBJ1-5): KAGVTQTPRYLIKTRGQQVTLSCSPISGHRSVSWYQQTPGQGLQFLFEYFSETQRNKGNFPGRFSGRQFSNSRSEMNVSTLELGDSALYLCASSLLKGRGSNQPQHFGDGTRLSIL.

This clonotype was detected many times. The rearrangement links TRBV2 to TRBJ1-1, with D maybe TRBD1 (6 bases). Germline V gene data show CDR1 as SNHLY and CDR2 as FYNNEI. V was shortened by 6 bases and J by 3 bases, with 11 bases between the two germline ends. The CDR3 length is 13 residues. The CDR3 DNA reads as TGTGCCAGCAGAGAGGACAGTTACACTGAAGCTTTCTTT. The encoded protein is CASREDSYTEAFF. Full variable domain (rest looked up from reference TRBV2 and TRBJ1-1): EPEVTQTPSHQVTQMGQEVILRCVPISNHLYFYWYRQILGQKVEFLVSFYNNEISEKSEIFDDQFSVERPDGSNFTLKIRSTKLEDSAMYFCASREDSYTEAFFGQGTRLTVV.